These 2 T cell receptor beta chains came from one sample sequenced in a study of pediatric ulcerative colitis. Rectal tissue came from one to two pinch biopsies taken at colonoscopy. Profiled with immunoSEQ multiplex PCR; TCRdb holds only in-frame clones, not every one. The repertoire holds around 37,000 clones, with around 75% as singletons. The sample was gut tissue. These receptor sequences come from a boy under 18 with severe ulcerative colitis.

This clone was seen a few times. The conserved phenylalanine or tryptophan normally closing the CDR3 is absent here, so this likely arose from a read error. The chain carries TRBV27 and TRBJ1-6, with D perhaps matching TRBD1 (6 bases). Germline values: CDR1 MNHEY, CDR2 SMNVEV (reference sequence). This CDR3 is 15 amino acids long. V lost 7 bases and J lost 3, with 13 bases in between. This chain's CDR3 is CASKSSRGYNSPLHL. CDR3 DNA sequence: TGTGCCAGCAAATCATCCAGGGGCTATAATTCACCCCTCCACCTT.

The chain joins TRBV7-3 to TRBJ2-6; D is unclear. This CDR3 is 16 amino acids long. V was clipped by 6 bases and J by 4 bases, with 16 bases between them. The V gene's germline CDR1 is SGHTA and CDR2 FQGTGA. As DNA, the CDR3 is TGTGCCAGCAGTTTATCGGTAGGCGTAGGGGCCAACGTCCTGACTTTC. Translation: CASSLSVGVGANVLTF.